The next 28 T cell receptor beta chains were all read from a single sample in a study of blood T cells in healthy people across ages. Through a sample-barcoded 5' primer and a J-beta primer mix, a second PCR was run for roughly 7 to 12 cycles. TCRdb re-called the 5' RACE reads through MiXCR, storing one row per CDR3 protein. The repertoire has about 630,000 distinct CDR3 sequences, around 21% of them found once; the top ten carry 3.5% to 4%. Specimen: blood. The receptors stem from a man between 70 and 80 years old in good health.

The chain combines TRBV27 with TRBJ2-2; 9 bases are a match to TRBD1. CDR1 MNHEY and CDR2 SMNVEV come from the germline V gene (reference sequence). The CDR3 sequence is 17 residues long. V dropped 3 bases and J dropped 5; count of bases not matched to a gene: 10. In nucleotides, the CDR3 is TGTGCCAGCAGTTTCGGGCCGGGACAGGGTTATACCGGGGAGCTGTTTTTT. It encodes CASSFGPGQGYTGELFF.

This clonotype was seen only a few times. The chain employs TRBV7-2 and TRBJ2-3; D remains unclear. CDR3 length: 12 residues. Deletions cut 4 bases from V and 6 bases from J, with 8 bases between. CDR1 and CDR2 (germline): SGHTA, FQGNSA. The CDR3 sequence is CASSSLRDTQYF. CDR3 sequence (DNA): TGTGCCAGCAGCTCCCTTCGGGATACGCAGTATTTT. Variable domain in full (rest from reference TRBV7-2 and TRBJ2-3): GAGVSQSPSNKVTEKGKDVELRCDPISGHTALYWYRQSLGQGLEFLIYFQGNSAPDKSGLPSDRFSAERTGGSVSTLTIQRTQQEDSAVYLCASSSLRDTQYFGPGTRLTVL.

This clonotype was observed a handful of times. The rearrangement joins TRBV4-3 to TRBJ1-2; 8 bases line up with TRBD1. V was clipped by 0 bases and J by 4 bases; unmatched bases: 7. The CDR3 loop spans 16 amino acids. CDR1 and CDR2 from the germline V gene are LGHNA and YSLEER. CDR3 DNA: TGCGCCAGCAGCCAAGATACGTTTGGACAGGGCTATGGCTACACCTTC. Protein product: CASSQDTFGQGYGYTF.

This chain uses TRBV10-2 with TRBJ2-7; a possible D gene is TRBD2 (6 bases). The CDR3 length is 13 residues. V was trimmed by 7 bases and J by 4 bases, leaving 14 bases between them. CDR1 and CDR2 (germline): WSHSY, SAAADI. CDR3 sequence (DNA): TGCGCCAGCACTGGCGGGGTCGGGTACGAGCAGTACTTC. Its protein product is CASTGGVGYEQYF.

The gene calls are TRBV5-1 and TRBJ2-7; possibly TRBD2 for D (6 bases). With 4 bases removed from V and 0 bases from J, the gap between germline ends came to 14 bases. The CDR3 consists of 15 residues. The V gene's germline CDR1 is SGHRS and CDR2 YFSETQ. The CDR3 loop is CASSPRDSTSYEQYF. The CDR3 DNA is TGCGCCAGCAGCCCGAGGGACTCTACCTCCTACGAGCAGTACTTC.

This clonotype was seen ten or more times. The J gene is TRBJ2-1, the V gene TRBV29-1; perhaps TRBD1 as D (6 bases). The CDR3 runs 13 residues. Germline CDR1 and CDR2: SQVTM and ANQGSEA. Trimming took 3 bases from V and 6 from J, leaving 12 bases between them. CDR3 nucleotide sequence: TGCAGCGTTGAGCGGCAGGGGAGCAATGAGCAGTTCTTC. Its translation: CSVERQGSNEQFF.

This clonotype was seen only once. The genes are TRBV19 and TRBJ2-5; D not certain. The last part of the DNA fits TRBJ2-1 better; the J call may be wrong. Germline V gives CDR1 LNHDA, CDR2 SQIVND (reference sequence). The CDR3 runs to 13 residues. CDR3 sequence reads: CASSIDSYDEQFF. CDR3 DNA sequence: TGTGCCAGTAGTATAGACAGTTACGATGAGCAGTTCTTC.

On this clonotype: Given the absence of the conserved phenylalanine or tryptophan at the CDR3 end, a read error is likely. This chain links TRBV20-1 with TRBJ2-1; perhaps TRBD2 as D (5 bases). The better agreement between TRBJ2-5 and the DNA end casts doubt on the J call. This CDR3 region has 12 residues. CDR1 and CDR2 from the germline V gene are DFQATT and SNEGSKA (reference sequence). The CDR3 DNA sequence: TGCAGTGCTAGGGACTCACAAGAGACCCAGTACCTC. Protein sequence: CSARDSQETQYL.

This clonotype showed up just a few times. This sequence joins TRBV5-1 and TRBJ2-3, with 7 bases identical to TRBD2. From germline, CDR1 is SGHRS and CDR2 YFSETQ. The V gene end was trimmed by 2 bases and the J gene end by 3 bases; junction bases not matched to a gene: 6. CDR3 size: 15 residues. The CDR3 sequence is CASSFLAGETDTQYF. CDR3 coding DNA: TGCGCCAGCAGCTTTTTGGCGGGAGAAACAGATACGCAGTATTTT.

With respect to this clonotype: The junction departs from germline at one end; a sequencing error may be responsible. This chain joins TRBV3-1 and TRBJ2-3, with TRBD1 matching 7 bases. Germline V CDR1 and CDR2: LGHDT, YNNKEL (reference sequence). There are 14 residues in the CDR3. The CDR3 spells CAGSQGGGTDTQYF. CDR3 nucleotides: TGTGCCGGCAGCCAAGGGGGCGGAACAGATACGCAGTATTTT.

This clonotype was picked up a small number of times. A read error may produce the germline difference seen at one junction end. The chain is built from TRBV20-1 and TRBJ2-7; D might be TRBD1 or TRBD2, each matching 5 bases. The CDR3 runs 13 residues. Germline loops: CDR1 DFQATT, CDR2 SNEGSKA (reference sequence). The CDR3 sequence: CGARPGTSYEQYF. The DNA of the CDR3 is TGCGGTGCTAGACCGGGGACCTCCTACGAGCAGTACTTC.

Only a few counts were recorded for this clonotype. The gene calls are TRBV5-1 and TRBJ2-7; 8 bases are shared with TRBD1. Germline V gives CDR1 SGHRS, CDR2 YFSETQ. This CDR3 region has 16 residues. V trimming: 0 bases; J trimming: 0 bases; junction bases outside the gene matches: 5. CDR3 in DNA: TGCGCCAGCAGCTTGGGGGGGGACAGGAGCTCCTACGAGCAGTACTTC. Its translation: CASSLGGDRSSYEQYF.

This chain joins TRBV7-9 and TRBJ2-1; D is uncertain. V was shortened by 5 bases and J by 5 bases, with 7 bases between the two germline ends. Germline V gene data show CDR1 as SEHNR and CDR2 as FQNEAQ (reference sequence). The CDR3 loop spans 12 amino acids. Here the CDR3 DNA reads TGTGCCAGCAGCCCCCTGAACAATGAGCAGTTCTTC. It encodes CASSPLNNEQFF.

The rearrangement links TRBV7-2 to TRBJ2-3, with D unresolved. V lost 0 bases, J lost 2 bases, and 12 bases lay in between. The CDR3 contains 16 residues. CDR1 SGHTA and CDR2 FQGNSA come from the germline V gene. CDR3 bases: TGTGCCAGCAGCTTAGCCCGAGGACCCACCACAGATACGCAGTATTTT. It encodes CASSLARGPTTDTQYF.

The CDR3 sequence is CASSFHKPGQSVPVKYF. DNA of the CDR3: TGTGCCAGCAGTTTCCATAAACCGGGACAGAGTGTACCTGTGAAGTATTTT. The chain employs TRBV28 and TRBJ2-3, with 7 bases lining up with TRBD1. V was clipped by 3 bases and J by 13 bases; unmatched bases: 22. CDR3 length: 17 residues. Germline V gene data show CDR1 as MDHEN and CDR2 as SYDVKM.

V usage is TRBV5-5 and J usage is TRBJ2-1, with 7 nucleotides matching TRBD2. The J call may not be correct, given that the DNA end is closer to TRBJ2-5. The CDR3 is made up of 15 amino acids. Germline lookup yields CDR1 SGHKS and CDR2 YYEKEE (reference sequence). The CDR3 spells CASTIGGSSREAQYF. CDR3 nucleotides: TGTGCCAGCACCATAGGCGGGAGTAGTCGGGAGGCCCAGTACTTC.

In the case of this clonotype: One base away lies a much larger clone, so this may be a sequencing read error. J is TRBJ2-1 and V is TRBV7-9; D assignment may be TRBD1 or TRBD2 (5 bases each). This CDR3 is built from 14 residues. CDR1 and CDR2 from the germline V gene are SEHNR and FQNEAQ (reference sequence). In nucleotides, the CDR3 is TGTGCCAGCAGCTTAGGGGGGACCTACAATGAGCGGTTCTTC. Its translation is CASSLGGTYNERFF.

This clonotype was counted between two and nine times. The V gene is TRBV29-1, the J gene TRBJ2-3, with 10 bases that match TRBD2. The germline CDR1 and CDR2 sequences are SQVTM and ANQGSEA. Trimming cost V 4 bases and J 10 bases; bases outside gene matches: 8. The CDR3 sequence is 13 residues long. CDR3 loop: CSVGASGRGSQYF. Written as DNA, the CDR3 is TGCAGCGTTGGGGCTAGCGGGAGAGGATCGCAGTATTTT.

J is TRBJ2-7 and V is TRBV7-6, with TRBD2 identical over 10 bases. The J segment lost 3 bases and the V segment lost 0 bases, leaving 5 bases of the junction unmatched. The germline gives CDR1 SGHVS, CDR2 FNYEAQ. This CDR3 is built from 16 residues. The CDR3 loop reads CASSLAVPSGSYEQYF. For the CDR3, the DNA is TGTGCCAGCAGCTTAGCAGTTCCTAGCGGGAGCTACGAGCAGTACTTC. Complete variable domain (other parts from reference TRBV7-6 and TRBJ2-7): GAGVSQSPRYKVTKRGQDVALRCDPISGHVSLYWYRQALGQGPEFLTYFNYEAQQDKSGLPNDRFSAERPEGSISTLTIQRTEQRDSAMYRCASSLAVPSGSYEQYFGPGTRLTVT.

The chain carries TRBV11-2 and TRBJ1-4; TRBD1 matches 10 bases. Germline V CDR1 and CDR2: SGHAT, FQNNGV. V was pared by 1 base and J by 4 bases, with 12 bases of the junction left unmatched. The CDR3 loop spans 19 amino acids. As DNA, the CDR3 is TGTGCCAGCAGCTTAGGTGCACCGGGACAGGGGCCAGTTAATGAAAAACTGTTTTTT. This gives the protein CASSLGAPGQGPVNEKLFF.

The table lists this clonotype with a few counts. V usage is TRBV7-9 and J usage is TRBJ2-5; D uncertain. The CDR3 covers 14 residues. Trimming took off 1 base at V and 0 bases at J, with 6 bases between the two ends. Germline V gene sequence: CDR1 SEHNR, CDR2 FQNEAQ (reference sequence). The chain's CDR3 is CASSLGFNQETQYF. CDR3 nucleotide sequence: TGTGCCAGCAGCTTAGGTTTCAACCAAGAGACCCAGTACTTC.

This clonotype was observed many times. The chain is built from TRBV20-1 and TRBJ2-7, with TRBD1 as a possible D gene (6 bases). The length of the CDR3 is 14 residues. From germline, CDR1 is DFQATT and CDR2 SNEGSKA (reference sequence). Trimming removed 1 base from V and 0 bases from J, with 10 bases in between. CDR3 sequence reads: CSARVGHSSYEQYF. The CDR3 DNA is TGCAGTGCTAGAGTGGGACATAGCTCCTACGAGCAGTACTTC.

The chain has TRBV5-4 and TRBJ1-1, with D maybe TRBD1 (6 bases). CDR1 is SGHNT and CDR2 is YYREEE in the germline V gene (reference sequence). V was clipped by 1 base and J by 8 bases, with 9 bases between them. The CDR3 runs to 12 residues. The CDR3 here is CASSLQQGEAFF. CDR3 in DNA: TGTGCCAGCAGCTTGCAGCAGGGGGAAGCTTTCTTT. Supplemented by reference TRBV5-4 and TRBJ1-1, the full variable domain reads ETGVTQSPTHLIKTRGQQVTLRCSSQSGHNTVSWYQQALGQGPQFIFQYYREEENGRGNFPPRFSGLQFPNYSSELNVNALELDDSALYLCASSLQQGEAFFGQGTRLTVV.

V gene TRBV29-1 combines with J gene TRBJ1-1; 7 nucleotides match TRBD1. The junction had 4 bases not matched to a gene; V was cut back by 2 bases and J by 10 bases. From germline, CDR1 is SQVTM and CDR2 ANQGSEA. The CDR3 is 11 amino acids. CDR3 region: CSVETDRAAFF. CDR3 DNA: TGCAGCGTTGAAACCGACAGGGCAGCTTTCTTT.

This clonotype has ten or more counts. This chain connects TRBV12-3 or TRBV12-4 to TRBJ2-7; D gene ambiguous. This CDR3 has 11 amino acids. The germline V and J ends were trimmed by 5 bases and 7 bases, with 9 bases remaining between them. The DNA of the CDR3 is TGTGCCAGCAGTCAAACCAGAGAGCAGTACTTC. This sequence encodes CASSQTREQYF.

This clonotype occurred a few times. The CDR3 loop reads CASSGTSGTKSTQYF. The DNA for the CDR3 is TGCGCCAGCAGCGGTACTAGCGGCACCAAGTCGACCCAGTACTTC. The genes are TRBV5-1 and TRBJ2-5, with 8 bases aligning to TRBD2. Germline V gene lookup returns CDR1 SGHRS and CDR2 YFSETQ. The CDR3 extends over 15 amino acids. After removal of 4 bases from V and 7 bases from J, the junction contained 12 bases not matched to a gene. The full variable domain, its missing parts supplied by reference TRBV5-1 and TRBJ2-5, is KAGVTQTPRYLIKTRGQQVTLSCSPISGHRSVSWYQQTPGQGLQFLFEYFSETQRNKGNFPGRFSGRQFSNSRSEMNVSTLELGDSALYLCASSGTSGTKSTQYFGPGTRLLVL.

This chain links TRBV3-1 with TRBJ2-5, with no clear D. Matching the DNA end better, TRBJ2-7 makes the J call doubtful. This CDR3 spans 14 amino acids. Germline lookup yields CDR1 LGHDT and CDR2 YNNKEL (reference sequence). CDR3 loop: CASSQGLAPYEQYF. The CDR3 nucleotides read TGTGCCAGCAGCCAAGGATTGGCCCCCTACGAGCAGTACTTC.

This clonotype was observed many times. The chain combines TRBV27 with TRBJ2-4; the D gene is possibly TRBD1 (6 bases). CDR1 MNHEY and CDR2 SMNVEV come from the germline V gene (reference sequence). This CDR3 is built from 16 residues. The V end lost 3 bases, the J end lost 0 bases, and 12 bases lay between the germline ends. The CDR3 DNA reads as TGTGCCAGCAGTTTTACACAGGGCGGAGCCAAAAACATTCAGTACTTC. Residues: CASSFTQGGAKNIQYF.